Detailed here is one T cell receptor beta chain. The data were obtained in a study of blood T cell repertoires in COVID-19. Study-level information: Specimens from acute and convalescent COVID-19 originated in the United States, Italy and Spain. PBMCs, B-cell-depleted T cells, or T cells were the source of the cDNA or gDNA that made up the material.

Enrolment of Seattle patients took place during active infection, and they were followed longitudinally. Methods used by the authors: The assay estimated nucleated cells by amplifying reference gene primers. Data came from immunoSEQ multiplex PCR; TCRdb stores just in-frame clones and leaves some out. That table furnishes V, J and clone size, whereas the DNA furnished D and trimming. The data contain roughly 350,000 clones, about nine tenths of them seen just once; the ten biggest clones take up approximately 7.4%. The clonotype was recovered from a woman in her 70s with COVID-19, enrolled during active disease. The sequenced material came from peripheral blood.

The CDR3 loop reads CASSTRPLSGNTIYF. Written as DNA, the CDR3 is TGCGCCAGCAGCACCCGTCCGCTATCTGGAAACACCATATATTTT. The chain carries TRBV5-1 and TRBJ1-3; D remains unclear. Looked up from germline, CDR1 is SGHRS and CDR2 is YFSETQ. The CDR3 consists of 15 residues. V lost 4 bases, J lost 1 base, and 12 bases lay in between.